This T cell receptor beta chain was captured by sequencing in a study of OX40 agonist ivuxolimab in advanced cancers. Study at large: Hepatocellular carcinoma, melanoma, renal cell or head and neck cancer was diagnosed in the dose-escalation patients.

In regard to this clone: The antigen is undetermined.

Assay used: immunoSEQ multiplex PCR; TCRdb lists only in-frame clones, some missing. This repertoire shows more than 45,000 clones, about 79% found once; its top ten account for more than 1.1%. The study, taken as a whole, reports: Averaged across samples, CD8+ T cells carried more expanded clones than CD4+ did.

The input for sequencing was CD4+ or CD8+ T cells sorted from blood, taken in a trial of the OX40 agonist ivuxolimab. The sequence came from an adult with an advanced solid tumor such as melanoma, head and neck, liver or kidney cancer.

CDR3 in amino acids: CATSRDLEGWAETQYF. For the CDR3, the DNA is TGTGCCACCAGCAGAGATTTGGAGGGTTGGGCGGAGACCCAGTACTTC. J is TRBJ2-5 and V is TRBV15; perhaps TRBD2 as D (6 bases). The CDR3 is made up of 16 amino acids. The germline gives CDR1 LNHNV, CDR2 YYDKDF (reference sequence). The V end lost 0 bases, the J end lost 5 bases, and 16 bases lay between the germline ends.